Shown below are 5 T cell receptor beta chains from a single sample sequenced in a study of blood T cell repertoires in COVID-19. Some clones are missing from TCRdb's copy, which holds only in-frame ones; the method was immunoSEQ multiplex PCR. The table lists about 330,000 clones, roughly 90% of them singletons. The sample comprised peripheral blood. Every receptor here comes from a woman aged 45-60 years with active or convalescent COVID-19.

This clone is a singleton in its sample. The chain combines TRBV12-3 or TRBV12-4 with TRBJ1-2; no firm D call. V was trimmed by 5 bases and J by 4 bases, leaving 11 bases between them. The CDR3 length is 13 residues. The CDR3 DNA reads TGTGCCAGCAGTCGCTCCGGGATCTATGGCTACACCTTC. Translating gives CASSRSGIYGYTF.

The chain combines TRBV19 with TRBJ2-3, with D perhaps TRBD2 (5 bases). The CDR3 contains 14 residues. Germline CDR1 is LNHDA and CDR2 is SQIVND (reference sequence). V dropped 3 bases and J dropped 0 bases, with 7 bases sitting between them. The CDR3 bases are TGTGCCAGTAGTATGCGAGGGAGCACAGATACGCAGTATTTT. Protein sequence: CASSMRGSTDTQYF.

The chain links TRBV7-3 to TRBJ1-2, with TRBD1 identical over 9 bases. Per the germline V gene, CDR1 is SGHTA and CDR2 is FQGTGA. The CDR3 totals 16 residues. V shed 0 bases, J shed 2 bases, and the junction held 4 bases outside the gene matches. CDR3 coding DNA: TGTGCCAGCAGCTTAACAGGGGACAGGGCCAACTATGGCTACACCTTC. It translates to CASSLTGDRANYGYTF.

This chain joins TRBV19 and TRBJ2-3; D possibly corresponds to TRBD1 (5 bases). The ends were cut back, 3 bases at V and 6 bases at J, with 13 bases in the middle. CDR3 length: 14 amino acids. Germline assignment: CDR1 LNHDA and CDR2 SQIVND (reference sequence). The CDR3, as DNA: TGTGCCAGTAGTATTCCAGAGCCAGGGGATACGCAGTATTTT. It yields the protein CASSIPEPGDTQYF.

The rearrangement links TRBV28 to TRBJ2-3; 7 bases map to TRBD2. This CDR3 contains 17 residues. V trimming: 3 bases; J trimming: 0 bases; junction bases outside the gene matches: 9. The germline CDR1 and CDR2 sequences are MDHEN and SYDVKM. CDR3 loop: CASSFGPSGYSTDTQYF. The CDR3 bases are TGTGCCAGCAGTTTTGGCCCTAGCGGATATAGCACAGATACGCAGTATTTT.